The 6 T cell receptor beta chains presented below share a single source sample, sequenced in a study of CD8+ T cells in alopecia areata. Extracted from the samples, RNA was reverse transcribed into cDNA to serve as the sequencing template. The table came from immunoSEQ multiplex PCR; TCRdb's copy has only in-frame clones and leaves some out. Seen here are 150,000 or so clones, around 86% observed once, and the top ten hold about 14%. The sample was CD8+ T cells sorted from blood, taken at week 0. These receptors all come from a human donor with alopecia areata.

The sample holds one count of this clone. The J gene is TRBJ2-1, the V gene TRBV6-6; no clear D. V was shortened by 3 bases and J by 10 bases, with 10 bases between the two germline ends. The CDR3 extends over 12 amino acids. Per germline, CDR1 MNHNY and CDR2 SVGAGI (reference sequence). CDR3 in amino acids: CASSYTTEEQFF. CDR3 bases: TGTGCCAGCAGTTATACGACGGAGGAGCAGTTCTTC.

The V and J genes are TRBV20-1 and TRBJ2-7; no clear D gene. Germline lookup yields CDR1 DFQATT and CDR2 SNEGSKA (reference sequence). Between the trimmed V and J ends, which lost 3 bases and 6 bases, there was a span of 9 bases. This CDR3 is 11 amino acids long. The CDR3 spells CSASVGPEQYF. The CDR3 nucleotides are TGCAGTGCTAGCGTTGGCCCCGAGCAGTACTTC.

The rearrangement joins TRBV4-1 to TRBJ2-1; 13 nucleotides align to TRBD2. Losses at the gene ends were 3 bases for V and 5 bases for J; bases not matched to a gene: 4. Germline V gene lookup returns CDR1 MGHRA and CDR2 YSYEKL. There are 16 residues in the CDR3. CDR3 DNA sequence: TGCGCCAGCAGCCATTGGACTAGCGGGAGTAACAATGAGCAGTTCTTC. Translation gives CASSHWTSGSNNEQFF.

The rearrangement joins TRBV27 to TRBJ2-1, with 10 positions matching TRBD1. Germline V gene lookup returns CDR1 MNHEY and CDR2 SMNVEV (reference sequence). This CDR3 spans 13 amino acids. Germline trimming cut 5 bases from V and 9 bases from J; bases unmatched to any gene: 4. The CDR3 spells CASSATGGGEQFF. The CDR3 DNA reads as TGTGCCAGCAGTGCGACAGGGGGCGGTGAGCAGTTCTTC.

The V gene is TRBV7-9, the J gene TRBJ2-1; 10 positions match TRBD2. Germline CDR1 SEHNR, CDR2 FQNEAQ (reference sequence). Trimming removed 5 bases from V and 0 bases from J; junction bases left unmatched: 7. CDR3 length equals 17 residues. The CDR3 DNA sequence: TGTGCCAGCAGCGGAGGACCTAGCGGGAGCTCCTACAATGAGCAGTTCTTC. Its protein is CASSGGPSGSSYNEQFF.

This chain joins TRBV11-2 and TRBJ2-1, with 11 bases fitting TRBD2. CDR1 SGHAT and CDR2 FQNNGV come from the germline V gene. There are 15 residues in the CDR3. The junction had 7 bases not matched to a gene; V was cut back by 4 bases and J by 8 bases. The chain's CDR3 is CASSSSPLAGDEQFF. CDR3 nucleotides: TGTGCCAGCAGCTCCTCACCACTAGCGGGAGATGAGCAGTTCTTC.